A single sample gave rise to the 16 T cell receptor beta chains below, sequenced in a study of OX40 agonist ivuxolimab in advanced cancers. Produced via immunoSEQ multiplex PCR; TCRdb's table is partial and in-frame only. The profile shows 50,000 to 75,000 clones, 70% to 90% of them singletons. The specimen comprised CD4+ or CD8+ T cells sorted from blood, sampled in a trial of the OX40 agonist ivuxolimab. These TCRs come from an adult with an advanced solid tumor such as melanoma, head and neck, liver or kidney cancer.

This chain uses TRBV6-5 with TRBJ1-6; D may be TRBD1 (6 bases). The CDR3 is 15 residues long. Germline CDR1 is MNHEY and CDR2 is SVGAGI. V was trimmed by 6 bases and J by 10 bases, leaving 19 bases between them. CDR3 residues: CASRPLYNRESPLHF. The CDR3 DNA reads TGTGCCAGCAGACCTCTTTACAACAGGGAGTCACCCCTCCACTTT.

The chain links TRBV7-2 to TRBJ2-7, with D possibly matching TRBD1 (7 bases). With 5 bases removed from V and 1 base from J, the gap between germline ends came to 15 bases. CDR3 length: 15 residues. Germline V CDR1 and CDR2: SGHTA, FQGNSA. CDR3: CASSPRAGGSYEQYF. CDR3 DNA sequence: TGTGCCAGCAGCCCGAGGGCAGGGGGGTCCTACGAGCAGTACTTC.

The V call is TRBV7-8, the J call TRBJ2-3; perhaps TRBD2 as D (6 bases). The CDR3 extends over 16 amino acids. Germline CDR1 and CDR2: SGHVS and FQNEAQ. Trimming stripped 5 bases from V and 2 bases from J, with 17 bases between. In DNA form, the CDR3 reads TGTGCCAGCAGCACAGACGGGACTGGAAACACAGATACGCAGTATTTT. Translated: CASSTDGTGNTDTQYF.

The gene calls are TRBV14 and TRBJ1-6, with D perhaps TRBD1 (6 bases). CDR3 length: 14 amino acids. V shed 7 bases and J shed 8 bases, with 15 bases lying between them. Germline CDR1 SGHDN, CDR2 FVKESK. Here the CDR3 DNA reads TGTGCCAGCAAATTCGGGGGCGCGGATTCACCCCTCCACTTT. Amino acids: CASKFGGADSPLHF.

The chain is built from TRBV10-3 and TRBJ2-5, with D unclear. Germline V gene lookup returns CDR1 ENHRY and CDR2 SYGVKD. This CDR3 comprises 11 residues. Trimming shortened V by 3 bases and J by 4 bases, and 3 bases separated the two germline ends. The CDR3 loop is CAISDLETQYF. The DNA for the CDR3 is TGTGCCATCAGTGATTTAGAGACCCAGTACTTC.

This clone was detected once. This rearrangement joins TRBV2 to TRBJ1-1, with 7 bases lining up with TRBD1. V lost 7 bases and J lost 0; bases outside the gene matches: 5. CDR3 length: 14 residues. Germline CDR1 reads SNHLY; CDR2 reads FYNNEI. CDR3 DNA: TGTGCCAGCAATAGACAGGGAGTGAACACTGAAGCTTTCTTT. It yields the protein CASNRQGVNTEAFF.

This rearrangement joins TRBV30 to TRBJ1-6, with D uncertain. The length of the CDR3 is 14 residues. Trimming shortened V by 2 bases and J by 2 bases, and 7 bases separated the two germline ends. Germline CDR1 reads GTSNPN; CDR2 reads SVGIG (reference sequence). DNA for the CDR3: TGTGCCTGGAGTAGGAAGGCCTATAATTCACCCCTCCACTTT. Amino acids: CAWSRKAYNSPLHF. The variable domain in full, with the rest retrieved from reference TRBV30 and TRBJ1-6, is SQTIHQWPATLVQPVGSPLSLECTVEGTSNPNLYWYRQAAGRGLQLLFYSVGIGQISSEVPQNLSASRPQDRQFILSSKKLLLSDSGFYLCAWSRKAYNSPLHFGNGTRLTVT.

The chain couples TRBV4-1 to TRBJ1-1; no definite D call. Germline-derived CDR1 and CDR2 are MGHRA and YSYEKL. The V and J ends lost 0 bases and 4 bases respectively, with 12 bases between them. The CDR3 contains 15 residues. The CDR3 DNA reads TGCGCCAGCAGCCAAGATAAGGGAATCTCCACTGAAGCTTTCTTT. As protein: CASSQDKGISTEAFF.

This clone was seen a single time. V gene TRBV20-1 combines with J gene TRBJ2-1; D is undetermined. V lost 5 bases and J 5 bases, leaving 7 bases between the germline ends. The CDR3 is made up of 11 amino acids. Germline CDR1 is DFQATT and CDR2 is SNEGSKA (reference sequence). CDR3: CSAERDNEQFF. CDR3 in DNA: TGCAGTGCTGAGCGCGACAATGAGCAGTTCTTC.

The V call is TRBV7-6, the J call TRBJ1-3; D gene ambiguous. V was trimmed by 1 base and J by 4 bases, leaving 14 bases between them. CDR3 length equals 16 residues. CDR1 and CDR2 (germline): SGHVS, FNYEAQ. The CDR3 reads CASSLELLGSGNTIYF. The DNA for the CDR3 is TGTGCCAGCAGCTTAGAGCTCCTGGGGTCGGGAAACACCATATATTTT.

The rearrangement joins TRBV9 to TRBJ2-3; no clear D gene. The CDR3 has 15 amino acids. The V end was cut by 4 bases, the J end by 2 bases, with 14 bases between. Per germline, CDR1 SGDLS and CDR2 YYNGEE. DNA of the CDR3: TGTGCCAGCAGCTCCCGGGCCCCTACCACAGATACGCAGTATTTT. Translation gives CASSSRAPTTDTQYF.

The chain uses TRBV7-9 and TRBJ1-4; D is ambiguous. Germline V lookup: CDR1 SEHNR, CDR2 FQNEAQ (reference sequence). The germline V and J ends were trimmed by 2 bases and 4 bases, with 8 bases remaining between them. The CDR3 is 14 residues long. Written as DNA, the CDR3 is TGTGCCAGCAGCTTAAGCGGGAATAATGAAAAACTGTTTTTT. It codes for CASSLSGNNEKLFF.

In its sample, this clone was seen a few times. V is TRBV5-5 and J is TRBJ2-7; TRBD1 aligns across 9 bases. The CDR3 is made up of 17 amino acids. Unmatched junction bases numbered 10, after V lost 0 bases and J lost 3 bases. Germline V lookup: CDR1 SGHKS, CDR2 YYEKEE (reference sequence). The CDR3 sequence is CASSLGRTGGTVYEQYF. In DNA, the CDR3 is TGTGCCAGCAGCTTGGGCCGTACAGGGGGCACTGTCTACGAGCAGTACTTC.

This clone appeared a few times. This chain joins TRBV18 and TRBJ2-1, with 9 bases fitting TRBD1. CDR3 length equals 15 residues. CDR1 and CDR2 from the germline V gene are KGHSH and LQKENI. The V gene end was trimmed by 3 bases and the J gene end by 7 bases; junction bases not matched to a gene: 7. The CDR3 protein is CASSPPGQGWNEQFF. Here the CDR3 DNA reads TGTGCCAGCTCACCTCCGGGACAGGGTTGGAATGAGCAGTTCTTC.

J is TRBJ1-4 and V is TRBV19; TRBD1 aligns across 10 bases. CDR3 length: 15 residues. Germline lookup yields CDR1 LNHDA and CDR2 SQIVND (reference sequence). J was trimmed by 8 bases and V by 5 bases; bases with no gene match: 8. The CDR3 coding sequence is TGTGCCAGTAGTTCGTGGACAGGGGGTGTGGAAAAACTGTTTTTT. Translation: CASSSWTGGVEKLFF.

For the CDR3, the DNA is TGCAGCGTACAGGGGCTGGGGGAGCAGTACTTC. It yields the protein CSVQGLGEQYF. This rearrangement joins TRBV29-1 to TRBJ2-7, with TRBD1 identical over 7 bases. V was pared by 6 bases and J by 7 bases, with 6 bases of the junction left unmatched. The germline gives CDR1 SQVTM, CDR2 ANQGSEA. The CDR3 covers 11 residues.